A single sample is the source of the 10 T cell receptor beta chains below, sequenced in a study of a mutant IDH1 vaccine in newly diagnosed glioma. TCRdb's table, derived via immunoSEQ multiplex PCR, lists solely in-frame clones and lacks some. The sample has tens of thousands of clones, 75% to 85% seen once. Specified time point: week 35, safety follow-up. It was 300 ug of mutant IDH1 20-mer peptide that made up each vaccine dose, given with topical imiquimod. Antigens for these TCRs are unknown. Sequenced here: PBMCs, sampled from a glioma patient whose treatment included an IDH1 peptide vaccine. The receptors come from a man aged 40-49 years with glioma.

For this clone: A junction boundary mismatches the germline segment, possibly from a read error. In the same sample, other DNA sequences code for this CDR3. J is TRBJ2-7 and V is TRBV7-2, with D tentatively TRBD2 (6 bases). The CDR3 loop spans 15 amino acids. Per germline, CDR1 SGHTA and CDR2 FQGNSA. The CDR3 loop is CASSGRTGIGLEQYF. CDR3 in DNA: TGCGCCAGCAGCGGGCGGACTGGAATAGGACTCGAGCAGTACTTC.

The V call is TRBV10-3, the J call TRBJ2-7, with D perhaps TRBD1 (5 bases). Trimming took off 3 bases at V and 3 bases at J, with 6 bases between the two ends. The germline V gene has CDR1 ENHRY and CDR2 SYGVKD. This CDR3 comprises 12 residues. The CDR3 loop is CAISERGYEQYV. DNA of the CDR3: TGTGCCATCAGTGAAAGGGGCTACGAGCAGTACGTC.

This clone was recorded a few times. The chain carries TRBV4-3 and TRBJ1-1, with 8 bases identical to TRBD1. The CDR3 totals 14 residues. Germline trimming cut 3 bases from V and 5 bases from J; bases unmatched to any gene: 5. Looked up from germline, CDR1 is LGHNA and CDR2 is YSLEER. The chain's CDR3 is CASSQSQGGTEAFF. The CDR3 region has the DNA TGCGCCAGCAGCCAGTCACAGGGGGGGACTGAAGCTTTCTTT.

CDR3 in DNA: TGTGCCAGCTCACCACTCGAGGGTGGCGACACTGAAGCTTTCTTT. This gives the protein CASSPLEGGDTEAFF. This rearrangement joins TRBV18 to TRBJ1-1; D is unclear. CDR3 size: 15 residues. Trimming removed 1 base from V and 3 bases from J, with 12 bases in between. Germline-derived CDR1 and CDR2 are KGHSH and LQKENI. The whole variable domain, filled in from reference TRBV18 and TRBJ1-1, reads NAGVMQNPRHLVRRRGQEARLRCSPMKGHSHVYWYRQLPEEGLKFMVYLQKENIIDESGMPKERFSAEFPKEGPSILRIQQVVRGDSAAYFCASSPLEGGDTEAFFGQGTRLTVV.

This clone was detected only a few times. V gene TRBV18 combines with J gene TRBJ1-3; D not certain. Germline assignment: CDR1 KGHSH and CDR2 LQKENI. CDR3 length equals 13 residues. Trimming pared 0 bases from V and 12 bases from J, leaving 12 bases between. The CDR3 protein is CASSPPLRQSIYF. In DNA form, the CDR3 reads TGTGCCAGCTCACCACCGTTGAGACAAAGCATATATTTT.

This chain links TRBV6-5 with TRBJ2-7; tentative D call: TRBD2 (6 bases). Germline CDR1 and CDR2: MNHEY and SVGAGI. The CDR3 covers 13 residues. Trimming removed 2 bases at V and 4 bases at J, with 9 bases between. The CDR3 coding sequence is TGTGCCAGCAGTTACGGGACTTTGTACGAGCAGTACTTC. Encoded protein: CASSYGTLYEQYF.

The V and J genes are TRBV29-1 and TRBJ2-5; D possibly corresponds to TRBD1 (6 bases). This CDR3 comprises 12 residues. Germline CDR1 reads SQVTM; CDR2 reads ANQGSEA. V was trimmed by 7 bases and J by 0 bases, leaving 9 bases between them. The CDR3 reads CSGRTDQETQYF. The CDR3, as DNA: TGCAGCGGACGGACAGACCAAGAGACCCAGTACTTC.

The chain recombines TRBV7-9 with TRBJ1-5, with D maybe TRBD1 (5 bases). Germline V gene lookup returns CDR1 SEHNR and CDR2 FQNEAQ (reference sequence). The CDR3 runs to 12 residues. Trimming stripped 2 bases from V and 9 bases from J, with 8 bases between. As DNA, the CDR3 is TGTGCCAGCAGCTTACAGGGTTTGCCCCAGCATTTT. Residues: CASSLQGLPQHF.

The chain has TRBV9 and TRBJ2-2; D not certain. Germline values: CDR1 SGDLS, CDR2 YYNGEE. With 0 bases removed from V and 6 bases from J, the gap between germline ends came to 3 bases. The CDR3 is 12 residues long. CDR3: CASSVEAGELFF. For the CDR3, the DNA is TGTGCCAGCAGCGTAGAGGCCGGGGAGCTGTTTTTT.

CDR3 coding DNA: TGCAGCGTTGATGTGCAAGGACAGGGATTCGGGGACGGCTACACCTTC. Its protein product is CSVDVQGQGFGDGYTF. This chain connects TRBV29-1 to TRBJ1-2, with 8 bases identical to TRBD1. Germline V gene data show CDR1 as SQVTM and CDR2 as ANQGSEA. This CDR3 is 16 amino acids long. With V trimmed by 3 bases and J by 8 bases, 17 bases remained unmatched.